The clone carrying this T cell receptor beta chain turned up a few times. Its antigen is still unknown. This sample was taken from a study of beta chain features in type 1 diabetes. Study-level background: Across all samples, roughly 98,000,000 sorted cells were examined. Findings of the study overall: Among patients with Type 1 diabetes, TCRB CDR3s were moderately but significantly shorter in every one of the four CD4+ subsets.

Expressed TCRB transcripts were sequenced because the entire RNA isolate underwent reverse transcription. The protocol was immunoSEQ multiplex PCR, while the TCRdb copy is restricted to in-frame clones and leaves out a portion. The table lists 150,000 to 190,000 clones, about 9.4% of them singletons. Every participating donor gave one draw, a heparinised blood sample averaging about 100 mL. Based on CD45RO/CCR7/CD25/CD127/CD95/CD27, CD4+ regulatory, stem cell-like memory, naive and central memory cells were sorted. Purities over 95% were achieved in all sorted populations. The clonotype originates from a man aged 25-45 years with type 1 diabetes. The specimen sequenced was central memory CD4+ T cells from blood.

The CDR3 loop reads CASKRASGRGTDTQYF. The CDR3 DNA reads as TGTGCCAGCAAAAGGGCTAGCGGGAGGGGCACAGATACGCAGTATTTT. This rearrangement joins TRBV28 to TRBJ2-3; TRBD2 matches 12 bases. The length of the CDR3 is 16 residues. V was pared by 7 bases and J by 1 base, with 6 bases of the junction left unmatched. From germline, CDR1 is MDHEN and CDR2 SYDVKM. The variable domain in full, completed from reference TRBV28 and TRBJ2-3, reads DVKVTQSSRYLVKRTGEKVFLECVQDMDHENMFWYRQDPGLGLRLIYFSYDVKMKEKGDIPEGYSVSREKKERFSLILESASTNQTSMYLCASKRASGRGTDTQYFGPGTRLTVL.